These 29 T cell receptor beta chains originate from one sample sequenced in a study of vaccination effects on CD4 cells after COVID-19 (dated by TCRdb to between 2021 and 2023). These receptors' targets are unknown. After less than eleven days of culture, CD4+ T cells were isolated with the EasySep CD4+ T cell isolation kit. Library method: the immunoSEQ multiplex PCR assay. Drawn from immuneACCESS, this table holds only the in-frame rearrangements with V and J called that TCRdb kept. Clones are partly lost; checked studies trace under half to an unresolved V gene and leave the rest unexplained. This sample lists 50,000 to 70,000 clones; 72% were detected once. The top ten clones comprise less than 25% of the sample. This specimen was CD4+ T cells from PBMCs cultured without peptide, taken before COVID-19 vaccination. The receptors shown here come from a human donor who had a prior SARS-CoV-2 infection.

This chain joins TRBV7-2 and TRBJ1-2; possible D gene TRBD1, 6 bases. CDR3 length: 14 residues. Trimming removed 3 bases at V and 4 bases at J, with 12 bases between. The germline V gene encodes CDR1 SGHTA and CDR2 FQGNSA. For the CDR3, the DNA is TGTGCCAGCAGCTTTAGGGGGGGAGCCTATGGCTACACCTTC. This encodes CASSFRGGAYGYTF.

Worth noting for this clone: Other DNA sequences in the same sample also yield this CDR3. The chain recombines TRBV18 with TRBJ2-3; D is undetermined. The CDR3 runs 12 residues. Germline V gene sequence: CDR1 KGHSH, CDR2 LQKENI. Between the trimmed V and J ends, which lost 3 bases and 0 bases, there was a span of 1 base. In DNA form, the CDR3 reads TGTGCCAGCTCACCTAGCACAGATACGCAGTATTTT. It translates to CASSPSTDTQYF.

CDR3 nucleotides: TGTGCCAGCTCACCACGGCGGGGTGACTATGGCTACACCTTC. Its protein product is CASSPRRGDYGYTF. The J gene is TRBJ1-2, the V gene TRBV18; the D is unclear. V was shortened by 1 base and J by 3 bases, with 9 bases between the two germline ends. There are 14 residues in the CDR3. Germline CDR1 and CDR2: KGHSH and LQKENI.

By proportion, this clone is medium-sized. The CDR3 coding sequence is TGTGCCAGCAGTACGGGGGACATCTACGGCTACACCTTC. Its translation: CASSTGDIYGYTF. The V and J genes are TRBV2 and TRBJ1-2; tentatively, D is TRBD1 (6 bases). The CDR3 length is 13 residues. The germline V and J ends were trimmed by 5 bases and 8 bases, with 15 bases remaining between them. Germline loops: CDR1 SNHLY, CDR2 FYNNEI.

CDR3 region: CASSLVREPYEQYF. The CDR3 bases are TGTGCCAGCAGCTTGGTCAGGGAGCCCTACGAGCAGTACTTC. This chain connects TRBV5-5 to TRBJ2-7; D is perhaps TRBD1 or TRBD2 (5 bases each). The germline CDR1 and CDR2 sequences are SGHKS and YYEKEE (reference sequence). The V gene lost 0 bases and the J gene lost 2 bases, with 9 bases spanning the gap. The CDR3 totals 14 residues.

The sample holds a few counts of this clone. The chain combines TRBV7-2 with TRBJ1-1, with 7 bases that match TRBD1. Trimming took 5 bases from V and 5 from J; bases not matched to a gene: 8. The germline CDR1 and CDR2 sequences are SGHTA and FQGNSA. CDR3 length: 14 residues. The CDR3 nucleotides are TGTGCCAGCAGCCCTGACAGGGTGTCAACTGAAGCTTTCTTT. Translation gives CASSPDRVSTEAFF. The variable domain in full, completed from reference TRBV7-2 and TRBJ1-1, reads GAGVSQSPSNKVTEKGKDVELRCDPISGHTALYWYRQSLGQGLEFLIYFQGNSAPDKSGLPSDRFSAERTGGSVSTLTIQRTQQEDSAVYLCASSPDRVSTEAFFGQGTRLTVV.

The V call is TRBV9, the J call TRBJ2-7; TRBD1 matches at 7 bases. Germline V gene data show CDR1 as SGDLS and CDR2 as YYNGEE. Losses at the gene ends were 4 bases for V and 2 bases for J; bases not matched to a gene: 9. The CDR3 runs to 15 residues. CDR3 sequence: CASSLSPQGTYEQYF. As DNA, the CDR3 is TGTGCCAGCAGCCTAAGCCCACAGGGGACCTACGAGCAGTACTTC.

The chain links TRBV20-1 to TRBJ2-7; no reliable D call. Germline lookup yields CDR1 DFQATT and CDR2 SNEGSKA (reference sequence). The V gene lost 3 bases and the J gene lost 7 bases, with 19 bases spanning the gap. The CDR3 is 14 amino acids. The CDR3 here is CSASPPAREGEQYF. CDR3 in DNA: TGCAGTGCTAGTCCTCCCGCCCGCGAAGGAGAGCAGTACTTC.

The rearrangement joins TRBV11-2 to TRBJ2-1; 12 bases are shared with TRBD2. The CDR3 runs to 18 residues. In germline, CDR1 is SGHAT, CDR2 FQNNGV. J gave up 4 bases and V 4 bases, and 11 bases lay outside the gene matches. CDR3 region: CASSSGFILAGGYNEQFF. The CDR3 DNA reads TGTGCCAGCAGCTCTGGTTTTATTCTAGCGGGAGGGTACAATGAGCAGTTCTTC.

The J gene is TRBJ2-7, the V gene TRBV14; TRBD1 agrees at 7 bases. Trimming at V came to 4 bases and at J to 5 bases, leaving 11 bases not matched to a gene. This CDR3 has 15 amino acids. Germline V CDR1 and CDR2: SGHDN, FVKESK. CDR3 sequence: CASSPLDRVSDEQYF. The CDR3 DNA reads TGTGCCAGCAGCCCACTAGACAGGGTCTCGGACGAGCAGTACTTC.

The rearrangement uses TRBV6-5 and TRBJ1-4; maybe TRBD1 (6 bases). This CDR3 is built from 13 residues. Trimming left V 5 bases short and J 5 bases short, with 9 bases between. Germline loops: CDR1 MNHEY, CDR2 SVGAGI. The CDR3 reads CASSRGGNEKLFF. In DNA, the CDR3 is TGTGCCAGCAGTAGGGGGGGAAATGAAAAACTGTTTTTT.

The gene calls are TRBV24-1 and TRBJ2-3, with 7 bases matching TRBD2. CDR3 length: 15 residues. The V segment lost 4 bases and the J segment 5 bases; nucleotides outside the gene matches: 8. From germline, CDR1 is KGHDR and CDR2 SFDVKD. The CDR3 DNA follows: TGTGCCACCAGTGAACGGACTAGGGATAGAGATACGCAGTATTTT. Translating gives CATSERTRDRDTQYF.

The gene calls are TRBV7-2 and TRBJ2-5; D is perhaps TRBD2 (5 bases). This CDR3 is built from 15 residues. The germline gives CDR1 SGHTA, CDR2 FQGNSA. Trimming took off 2 bases at V and 5 bases at J, with 15 bases between the two ends. The chain's CDR3 is CASSLIRAGIETQYF. The CDR3 region has the DNA TGTGCCAGCAGCTTAATCCGCGCCGGGATCGAGACCCAGTACTTC. The full variable domain, with the rest looked up from reference TRBV7-2 and TRBJ2-5, is GAGVSQSPSNKVTEKGKDVELRCDPISGHTALYWYRQSLGQGLEFLIYFQGNSAPDKSGLPSDRFSAERTGGSVSTLTIQRTQQEDSAVYLCASSLIRAGIETQYFGPGTRLLVL.

The V gene is TRBV4-2, the J gene TRBJ2-1; D possibly matches TRBD1 or TRBD2 (5 bases each). The CDR3 is made up of 17 amino acids. With 1 base removed from V and 8 bases from J, the gap between germline ends came to 21 bases. Germline V lookup: CDR1 LGHNA, CDR2 YNFKEQ. CDR3 DNA sequence: TGTGCCAGCAGCCAAGTCGGGCCTCCCCAGGGAGTGTATGAGCAGTTCTTC. Protein: CASSQVGPPQGVYEQFF.

This chain connects TRBV6-2 or TRBV6-3 to TRBJ1-5; D may be TRBD1 (5 bases). Trimming left V 5 bases short and J 6 bases short, with 11 bases between. Germline V lookup: CDR1 MNHEY, CDR2 SVGEGT. The CDR3 consists of 13 residues. CDR3: CASSGGVFQPQHF. The CDR3 DNA reads TGTGCCAGCAGTGGGGGGGTTTTTCAGCCCCAGCATTTT.

The V call is TRBV2, the J call TRBJ1-6, with 7 bases matching TRBD1. The V gene end was trimmed by 6 bases and the J gene end by 10 bases; junction bases not matched to a gene: 9. The CDR3 consists of 14 residues. Germline V gives CDR1 SNHLY, CDR2 FYNNEI. The CDR3 DNA follows: TGTGCCAGCAGGTGGAACAGGGGTGAATCACCCCTCCACTTT. It specifies CASRWNRGESPLHF. The full variable domain, completed using reference TRBV2 and TRBJ1-6, is EPEVTQTPSHQVTQMGQEVILRCVPISNHLYFYWYRQILGQKVEFLVSFYNNEISEKSEIFDDQFSVERPDGSNFTLKIRSTKLEDSAMYFCASRWNRGESPLHFGNGTRLTVT.

This rearrangement joins TRBV5-5 to TRBJ1-1; 7 nucleotides match TRBD1. The CDR3 spans 14 residues. The germline V gene encodes CDR1 SGHKS and CDR2 YYEKEE (reference sequence). V trimming: 2 bases; J trimming: 1 base; junction bases outside the gene matches: 2. DNA for the CDR3: TGTGCCAGCAGCTTTGGGACAGCGAACACTGAAGCTTTCTTT. Its protein product is CASSFGTANTEAFF.

The J gene is TRBJ1-6, the V gene TRBV10-3; D might be TRBD1 (5 bases). Germline V gene sequence: CDR1 ENHRY, CDR2 SYGVKD. CDR3 length equals 15 residues. The V end was cut by 0 bases, the J end by 10 bases, with 13 bases between. The CDR3 region has the DNA TGTGCCATCAGTGAGTCGCAGGGTCGAAAGTCACCCCTCCACTTT. Translated, it gives CAISESQGRKSPLHF.

The chain combines TRBV7-2 with TRBJ1-2, with 8 bases aligning to TRBD1. The V gene end was trimmed by 5 bases and the J gene end by 3 bases; junction bases not matched to a gene: 2. The germline gives CDR1 SGHTA, CDR2 FQGNSA. The CDR3 has 13 amino acids. The DNA of the CDR3 is TGTGCCAGCAGCGCGGACAGGGACTATGGCTACACCTTC. Protein sequence: CASSADRDYGYTF.

The chain joins TRBV10-3 to TRBJ2-1; TRBD2 matches 15 bases. CDR3 size: 14 residues. V lost 9 bases, J lost 7 bases, and 4 bases stayed unmatched. Germline CDR1 reads ENHRY; CDR2 reads SYGVKD. The CDR3 is CAIRTSGGANEQFF. The CDR3 nucleotides are TGTGCCATTAGGACTAGCGGGGGGGCTAATGAGCAGTTCTTC.

In this sample, this clone turned up once. This rearrangement joins TRBV4-2 to TRBJ2-3; possible D gene TRBD2, 5 bases. Germline V gene data show CDR1 as LGHNA and CDR2 as YNFKEQ. CDR3 length: 15 residues. The V and J ends lost 1 base and 8 bases respectively, with 16 bases between them. CDR3 DNA: TGTGCCAGCAGCCAAGTCGTGGGAGATTCGCCTACGCAGTATTTT. This encodes CASSQVVGDSPTQYF.

This clone has just a few counts. The chain recombines TRBV19 with TRBJ1-2, with D hard to call. In germline, CDR1 is LNHDA, CDR2 SQIVND (reference sequence). V was pared by 5 bases and J by 4 bases, with 11 bases between. The CDR3 totals 13 residues. The CDR3 coding sequence is TGTGCCAGTAGTTTTGCGGATCGCTATGGCTACACCTTC. The encoded protein is CASSFADRYGYTF.

The rearrangement joins TRBV6-2 or TRBV6-3 to TRBJ2-4; TRBD2 agrees at 7 bases. The J segment lost 2 bases and the V segment lost 0 bases, leaving 13 bases of the junction unmatched. Germline CDR1 MNHEY, CDR2 SVGEGT. The CDR3 contains 19 residues. CDR3 sequence reads: CASSYSVLVLADPKNIQYF. CDR3 nucleotide sequence: TGTGCCAGCAGTTACTCTGTATTAGTTCTAGCGGACCCCAAAAACATTCAGTACTTC.

The chain recombines TRBV10-1 with TRBJ1-5; D is uncertain. The CDR3 sequence is 15 residues long. With 8 bases removed from V and 0 bases from J, the gap between germline ends came to 14 bases. CDR1 WNHNN and CDR2 SYGVQD come from the germline V gene (reference sequence). In DNA form, the CDR3 reads TGCGCCAGCGGGGTCAAACACGATAGCAATCAGCCCCAGCATTTT. It is translated as CASGVKHDSNQPQHF.

V and J are TRBV2 and TRBJ2-5; the match to TRBD2 covers 7 bases. The germline V gene has CDR1 SNHLY and CDR2 FYNNEI. V trimming: 6 bases; J trimming: 0 bases; junction bases outside the gene matches: 7. The CDR3 consists of 15 residues. CDR3 region: CASSRSGPYQETQYF. The CDR3, as DNA: TGTGCCAGCAGCCGTAGCGGGCCGTACCAAGAGACCCAGTACTTC.

The V gene is TRBV5-4, the J gene TRBJ1-2; D might be TRBD1 (5 bases). The CDR3 has 16 amino acids. CDR1 SGHNT and CDR2 YYREEE come from the germline V gene (reference sequence). Trimming removed 6 bases at V and 7 bases at J, with 25 bases between. The CDR3 is CASTPLVGSGRRGYTF. The CDR3 nucleotides read TGTGCCAGCACCCCCCTGGTCGGGTCAGGGCGGCGTGGCTACACCTTC.

V usage is TRBV7-2 and J usage is TRBJ2-1; 9 bases agree with TRBD1. Germline CDR1 SGHTA, CDR2 FQGNSA. This CDR3 comprises 15 residues. J was trimmed by 6 bases and V by 5 bases; bases with no gene match: 8. The CDR3 DNA sequence: TGTGCCAGCAGCCCCCGGGACAGGGTACTCAATGAGCAGTTCTTC. It encodes CASSPRDRVLNEQFF.

This clone showed up just once. The chain joins TRBV18 to TRBJ2-3; D gene ambiguous. The CDR3 is 13 amino acids. Per germline, CDR1 KGHSH and CDR2 LQKENI. V shed 3 bases and J shed 4 bases, with 8 bases lying between them. The CDR3 nucleotides read TGTGCCAGCTCACCCCCAGTTGCAGATACGCAGTATTTT. Amino acid sequence: CASSPPVADTQYF.

The chain is built from TRBV7-2 and TRBJ1-4; 9 bases map to TRBD1. This CDR3 is built from 15 residues. The V gene's germline CDR1 is SGHTA and CDR2 FQGNSA. After removal of 4 bases from V and 5 bases from J, the junction contained 5 bases not matched to a gene. The CDR3 is CASSSLTGGNEKLFF. The DNA of the CDR3 is TGTGCCAGCAGCTCTCTGACAGGGGGAAATGAAAAACTGTTTTTT.